This T cell receptor (beta chain) was observed in a study of blood T cell repertoires in COVID-19. At the level of the study: There were acute and convalescent COVID-19 samples, and they came from the United States, Italy and Spain. PBMCs, B-cell-depleted T cells, or T cells provided the cDNA or gDNA that made up the material.

Per the authors' pipeline: Amplification from reference gene primers served as the basis for estimated nucleated cell counts. Only in-frame clones appear in the TCRdb table, and some are missing; sequencing was by immunoSEQ multiplex PCR. From that table come the V and J calls and clone size; the DNA was used to work out D and trimming. Of some 47,000 clones listed, 86% were seen once; the top ten hold 2% to 2.5%. Germline loops: CDR1 SGDLS, CDR2 YYNGEE. This CDR3 has 16 residues. J lost 4 bases, V lost 2 bases, and 4 bases had no gene match. Sequenced input: peripheral blood. The genes are TRBV9 and TRBJ2-5, with 14 bases lining up with TRBD2. The source is a woman aged 55-75 years with acute or convalescent COVID-19. In DNA, the CDR3 is TGTGCCAGCAGCGTGACTAGCGGGGGGGCGGGAGAGACCCAGTACTTC. It encodes CASSVTSGGAGETQYF.